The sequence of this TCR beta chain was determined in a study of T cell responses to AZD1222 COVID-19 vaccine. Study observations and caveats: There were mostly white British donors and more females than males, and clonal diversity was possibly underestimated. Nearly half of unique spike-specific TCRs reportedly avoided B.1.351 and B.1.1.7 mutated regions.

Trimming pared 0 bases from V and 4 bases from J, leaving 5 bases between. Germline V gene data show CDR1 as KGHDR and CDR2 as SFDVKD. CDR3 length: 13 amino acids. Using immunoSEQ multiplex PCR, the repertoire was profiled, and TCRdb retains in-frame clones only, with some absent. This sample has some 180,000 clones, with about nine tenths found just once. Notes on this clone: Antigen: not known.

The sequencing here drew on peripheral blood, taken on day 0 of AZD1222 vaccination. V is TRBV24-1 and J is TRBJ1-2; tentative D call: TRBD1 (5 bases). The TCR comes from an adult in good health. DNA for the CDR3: TGTGCCACCAGTGATTTGGACAGCTATGGCTACACCTTC. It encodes CATSDLDSYGYTF.